The 10 T cell receptor beta chains reported below all come from one sample, sequenced in a study of OX40 agonist ivuxolimab in advanced cancers. Method: immunoSEQ multiplex PCR; TCRdb's copy keeps in-frame clones and lacks some. This table holds roughly 63,000 clones, about four fifths found once. The sequences come from CD4+ or CD8+ T cells sorted from blood, collected in a trial of the OX40 agonist ivuxolimab. These receptors all stem from an adult with an advanced solid tumor such as melanoma, head and neck, liver or kidney cancer.

This clone appeared a single time. V usage is TRBV5-4 and J usage is TRBJ1-2, with D perhaps matching TRBD1 (6 bases). The CDR3 has 15 residues. V was trimmed by 4 bases and J by 4 bases, leaving 17 bases between them. The V gene's germline CDR1 is SGHNT and CDR2 YYREEE (reference sequence). CDR3 region: CASSPNRVVSYGYTF. The CDR3 DNA reads as TGTGCCAGCAGCCCCAACAGGGTTGTTAGCTATGGCTACACCTTC.

DNA for the CDR3: TGTGCCAGCAGCCTGCAGGGACAGGGCTACTTC. This encodes CASSLQGQGYF. The gene calls are TRBV28 and TRBJ2-7, with TRBD1 matching over 9 bases. Germline V CDR1 and CDR2: MDHEN, SYDVKM. The CDR3 spans 11 residues. J lost 13 bases, V lost 6 bases, and 7 bases had no gene match.

This clone appeared a few times. The chain carries TRBV14 and TRBJ1-6, with D unresolved. The length of the CDR3 is 15 residues. Germline V CDR1 and CDR2: SGHDN, FVKESK. V lost 4 bases and J 9 bases, leaving 16 bases between the germline ends. CDR3 loop: CASSPILIGSSPLHF. CDR3 nucleotides: TGTGCCAGCAGCCCTATCCTAATCGGGAGTTCACCCCTCCACTTT.

In nucleotides, the CDR3 is TGTGCCAGCAATCCTAGCGCCGGGACAAGCTACGAGCAGTACTTC. Its translation: CASNPSAGTSYEQYF. J is TRBJ2-7 and V is TRBV6-5; D tentatively reads TRBD1 or TRBD2 (6 bases each). V was clipped by 7 bases and J by 3 bases, with 19 bases between them. CDR3 length: 15 amino acids. Germline-derived CDR1 and CDR2 are MNHEY and SVGAGI.

The gene calls are TRBV7-9 and TRBJ1-3, with TRBD1 matching over 8 bases. In germline, CDR1 is SEHNR, CDR2 FQNEAQ (reference sequence). J was trimmed by 4 bases and V by 5 bases; bases with no gene match: 10. There are 16 residues in the CDR3. CDR3 DNA: TGTGCCAGCAGCCCCCCGGGCGGGACAGGCGGAAACACCATATATTTT. Translation gives CASSPPGGTGGNTIYF.

This sequence joins TRBV2 and TRBJ2-2; D is perhaps TRBD2 (5 bases). The CDR3 length is 14 residues. V was trimmed by 2 bases and J by 5 bases, leaving 9 bases between them. CDR1 and CDR2 (germline): SNHLY, FYNNEI. CDR3 coding DNA: TGTGCCAGCAGTGAATTGACGGGGACCGGGGAGCTGTTTTTT. It translates to CASSELTGTGELFF.

This clone has only a few counts. Here the CDR3 reads CASSLSGDGYTF. The CDR3 DNA reads TGTGCCAGCAGCTTATCGGGGGATGGCTACACCTTC. V is TRBV5-6 and J is TRBJ1-2; the D gene is possibly TRBD1 (5 bases). The CDR3 runs 12 residues. CDR1 SGHDT and CDR2 YYEEEE come from the germline V gene. V gave up 2 bases and J gave up 6 bases, with 8 bases separating them. Filled out from reference TRBV5-6 and TRBJ1-2, the complete variable domain reads DAGVTQSPTHLIKTRGQQVTLRCSPKSGHDTVSWYQQALGQGPQFIFQYYEEEERQRGNFPDRFSGHQFPNYSSELNVNALLLGDSALYLCASSLSGDGYTFGSGTRLTVV.

The chain recombines TRBV7-2 with TRBJ1-1; D may be TRBD1 (5 bases). The length of the CDR3 is 15 residues. V lost 5 bases, J lost 1 base, and 14 bases lay in between. Germline-derived CDR1 and CDR2 are SGHTA and FQGNSA. The CDR3: CASSPGNRRNTEAFF. Written as DNA, the CDR3 is TGTGCCAGCAGCCCGGGGAACAGGAGGAACACTGAAGCTTTCTTT.

This clone occurred once. The chain recombines TRBV4-1 with TRBJ1-1; 7 bases fit TRBD1. The J segment lost 0 bases and the V segment lost 0 bases, leaving 10 bases of the junction unmatched. In germline, CDR1 is MGHRA, CDR2 YSYEKL. This CDR3 spans 18 amino acids. CDR3 nucleotide sequence: TGCGCCAGCAGCCAAGATCTGAAGGGGGCGCAACTGAACACTGAAGCTTTCTTT. It encodes CASSQDLKGAQLNTEAFF.

The rearrangement uses TRBV11-3 and TRBJ1-1; D is unresolved. The CDR3 is 13 residues long. From germline, CDR1 is SGHNT and CDR2 YENEEA. Between the trimmed V and J ends, which lost 3 bases and 5 bases, there was a span of 10 bases. The CDR3 loop is CASSLRGMTEAFF. The CDR3 DNA reads as TGTGCCAGCAGCTTGCGGGGTATGACTGAAGCTTTCTTT.